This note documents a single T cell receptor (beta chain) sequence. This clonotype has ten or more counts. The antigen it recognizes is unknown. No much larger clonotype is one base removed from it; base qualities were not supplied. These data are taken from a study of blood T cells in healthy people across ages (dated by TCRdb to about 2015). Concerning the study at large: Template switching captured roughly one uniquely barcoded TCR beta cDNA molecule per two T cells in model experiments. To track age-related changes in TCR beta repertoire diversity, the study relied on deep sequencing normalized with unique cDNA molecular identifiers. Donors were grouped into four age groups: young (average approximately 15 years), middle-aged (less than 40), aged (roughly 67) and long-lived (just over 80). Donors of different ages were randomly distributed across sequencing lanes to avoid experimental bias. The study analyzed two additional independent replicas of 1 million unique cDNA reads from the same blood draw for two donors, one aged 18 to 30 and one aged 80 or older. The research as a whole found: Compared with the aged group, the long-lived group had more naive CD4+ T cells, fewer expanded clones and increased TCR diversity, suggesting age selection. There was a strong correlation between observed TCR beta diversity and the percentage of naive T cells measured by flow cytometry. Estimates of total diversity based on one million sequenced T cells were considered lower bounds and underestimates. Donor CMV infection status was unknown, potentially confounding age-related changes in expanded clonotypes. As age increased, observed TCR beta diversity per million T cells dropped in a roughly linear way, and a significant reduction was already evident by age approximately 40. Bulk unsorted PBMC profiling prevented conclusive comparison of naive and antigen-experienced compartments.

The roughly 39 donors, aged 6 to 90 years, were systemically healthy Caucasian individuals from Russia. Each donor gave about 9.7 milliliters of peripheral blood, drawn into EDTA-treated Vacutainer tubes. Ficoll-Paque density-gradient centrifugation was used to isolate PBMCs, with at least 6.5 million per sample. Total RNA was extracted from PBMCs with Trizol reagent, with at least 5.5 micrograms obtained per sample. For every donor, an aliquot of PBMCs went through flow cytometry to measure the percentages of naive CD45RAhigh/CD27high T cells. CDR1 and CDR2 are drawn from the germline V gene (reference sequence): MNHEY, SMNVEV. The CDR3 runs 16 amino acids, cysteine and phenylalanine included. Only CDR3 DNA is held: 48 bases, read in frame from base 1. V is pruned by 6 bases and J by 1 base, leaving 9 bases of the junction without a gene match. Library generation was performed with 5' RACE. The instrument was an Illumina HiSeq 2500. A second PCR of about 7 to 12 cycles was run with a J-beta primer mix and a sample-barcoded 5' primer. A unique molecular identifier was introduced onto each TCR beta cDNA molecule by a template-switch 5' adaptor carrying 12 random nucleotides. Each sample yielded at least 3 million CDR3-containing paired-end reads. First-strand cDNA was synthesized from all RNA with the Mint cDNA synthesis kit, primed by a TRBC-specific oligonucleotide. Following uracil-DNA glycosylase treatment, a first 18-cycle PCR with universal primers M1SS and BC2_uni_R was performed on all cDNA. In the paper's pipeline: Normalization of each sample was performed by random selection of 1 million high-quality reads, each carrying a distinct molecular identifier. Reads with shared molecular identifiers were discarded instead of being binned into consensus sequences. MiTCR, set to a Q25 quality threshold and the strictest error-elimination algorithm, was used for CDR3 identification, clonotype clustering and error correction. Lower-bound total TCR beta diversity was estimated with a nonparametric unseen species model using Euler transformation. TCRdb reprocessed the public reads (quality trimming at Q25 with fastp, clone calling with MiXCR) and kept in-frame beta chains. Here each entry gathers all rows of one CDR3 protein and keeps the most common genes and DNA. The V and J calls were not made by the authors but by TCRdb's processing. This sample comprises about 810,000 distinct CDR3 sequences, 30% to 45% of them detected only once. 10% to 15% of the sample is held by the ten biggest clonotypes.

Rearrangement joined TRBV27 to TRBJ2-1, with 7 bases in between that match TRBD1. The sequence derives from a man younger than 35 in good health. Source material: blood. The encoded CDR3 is CASSPLRDRSYNEQFF. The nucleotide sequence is TGTGCCAGCAGCCCCCTACGGGACAGATCCTACAATGAGCAGTTCTTC.